The 17 T cell receptor beta chains given below trace back to one sample, sequenced in a study of cytomegalovirus exposure and HLA in healthy donors. Vbeta (60) and Jbeta (13) primers were used in the PCR. Clones were read by immunoSEQ multiplex PCR, and TCRdb kept only the in-frame ones, dropping some. The sample carries approximately 140,000 clones, 75% to 85% recorded once. Sequenced input: PBMCs. These receptors originate from a woman aged 40-49 years in good health and CMV-seronegative.

V is TRBV6-5 and J is TRBJ2-7; no clear D. CDR3 length: 14 amino acids. CDR1 and CDR2 (germline): MNHEY, SVGAGI. Trimming took 0 bases from V and 4 from J, leaving 10 bases between them. In DNA form, the CDR3 reads TGTGCCAGCAGTTACTCTTCCAGTCCTTACGAGCAGTACTTC. Protein sequence: CASSYSSSPYEQYF.

The J gene is TRBJ2-2, the V gene TRBV2; 8 bases map to TRBD2. Germline values: CDR1 SNHLY, CDR2 FYNNEI. This CDR3 contains 14 residues. V shed 6 bases and J 2 bases; nucleotides not matched to a gene: 2. The CDR3 DNA reads TGTGCCAGCAGAAGCGGGGGAAACACCGGGGAGCTGTTTTTT. Translating it yields CASRSGGNTGELFF.

This chain joins TRBV7-9 and TRBJ1-5, with 8 positions matching TRBD1. CDR1 and CDR2 from the germline V gene are SEHNR and FQNEAQ (reference sequence). The CDR3 spans 16 residues. V was pared by 5 bases and J by 7 bases, with 13 bases of the junction left unmatched. The CDR3 DNA reads TGTGCCAGCAGCCGAACGGGACAGGCGGTGGGCCAGCCCCAGCATTTT. Translating it yields CASSRTGQAVGQPQHF.

The V call is TRBV9, the J call TRBJ2-3, with 11 bases fitting TRBD2. Germline V lookup: CDR1 SGDLS, CDR2 YYNGEE. CDR3 length: 21 amino acids. Unmatched junction bases numbered 15, after V lost 0 bases and J lost 0 bases. CDR3 sequence: CASSVAPVLAGATISTDTQYF. The CDR3 DNA reads TGTGCCAGCAGCGTAGCGCCCGTACTAGCGGGGGCCACCATCAGCACAGATACGCAGTATTTT.

This CDR3 reads CASSQERGAYEQYF. The CDR3 nucleotides are TGTGCCAGCAGCCAAGAGCGGGGAGCCTACGAGCAGTACTTC. The V gene is TRBV4-2, the J gene TRBJ2-7; a weak D match, TRBD2 (6 bases). Trimming pared 0 bases from V and 2 bases from J, leaving 8 bases between. Germline V lookup: CDR1 LGHNA, CDR2 YNFKEQ. The CDR3 totals 14 residues.

This rearrangement joins TRBV5-4 to TRBJ2-7; D is unresolved. V lost 0 bases and J 0 bases, leaving 7 bases between the germline ends. The CDR3 is made up of 14 amino acids. Looked up from germline, CDR1 is SGHNT and CDR2 is YYREEE (reference sequence). The CDR3 here is CASSLDSSSYEQYF. CDR3 nucleotide sequence: TGTGCCAGCAGCTTGGACTCGTCCTCCTACGAGCAGTACTTC.

This clone was observed a few times. The chain recombines TRBV19 with TRBJ2-3, with D maybe TRBD2 (5 bases). V was trimmed by 7 bases and J by 8 bases, leaving 22 bases between them. There are 15 residues in the CDR3. Germline CDR1 reads LNHDA; CDR2 reads SQIVND (reference sequence). CDR3 loop: CASKPDRTRESTQYF. CDR3 coding DNA: TGTGCCAGTAAGCCTGATCGAACCCGGGAAAGTACGCAGTATTTT.

The chain is built from TRBV7-2 and TRBJ2-5; 12 positions match TRBD2. The CDR3 contains 17 residues. Germline V gene lookup returns CDR1 SGHTA and CDR2 FQGNSA. V shed 9 bases and J 4 bases; nucleotides not matched to a gene: 15. The CDR3: CASSRALAGGRVETQYF. CDR3 in DNA: TGTGCCAGTTCGAGGGCTCTAGCGGGGGGGAGAGTAGAGACCCAGTACTTC.

The J gene is TRBJ1-1, the V gene TRBV18, with D unresolved. The CDR3 covers 13 residues. CDR1 KGHSH and CDR2 LQKENI come from the germline V gene. V was pared by 3 bases and J by 6 bases, with 11 bases between. The CDR3 protein is CASSPRHLAEAFF. The CDR3 DNA is TGTGCCAGCTCACCCCGCCATCTAGCTGAAGCTTTCTTT.

There are a few counts of this clone. J is TRBJ1-5 and V is TRBV6-4; 11 bases line up with TRBD1. Trimming removed 5 bases from V and 16 bases from J; junction bases left unmatched: 13. Germline assignment: CDR1 MRHNA and CDR2 SNTAGT. The CDR3 has 14 residues. This CDR3 reads CASSPGQGAYPIHF. In DNA, the CDR3 is TGTGCCAGCAGTCCCGGACAGGGGGCATATCCAATCCATTTT.

This chain connects TRBV5-4 to TRBJ1-2; no firm D call. This CDR3 region has 15 residues. Germline V gene data show CDR1 as SGHNT and CDR2 as YYREEE (reference sequence). With 2 bases removed from V and 3 bases from J, the gap between germline ends came to 14 bases. The CDR3 bases are TGTGCCAGCAGCTTATCCCCCGAGGGTGACTATGGCTACACCTTC. Its translation is CASSLSPEGDYGYTF.

The genes are TRBV27 and TRBJ1-2, with TRBD1 matching over 10 bases. The V segment lost 1 base and the J segment 4 bases; nucleotides outside the gene matches: 3. This CDR3 is 15 amino acids long. CDR1 and CDR2 from the germline V gene are MNHEY and SMNVEV (reference sequence). CDR3 protein: CASSLLGQGSYGYTF. The CDR3 DNA sequence: TGTGCCAGCAGTTTATTGGGACAGGGGTCCTATGGCTACACCTTC.

Here the CDR3 DNA reads TGTGCCAGCAGTGAAGAAGAAGCTAGCAATCAGCCCCAGCATTTT. This codes for CASSEEEASNQPQHF. The chain links TRBV2 to TRBJ1-5; D ambiguous. Trimming stripped 1 base from V and 0 bases from J, with 7 bases between. The length of the CDR3 is 15 residues. The germline V gene has CDR1 SNHLY and CDR2 FYNNEI. The full variable domain, in which reference TRBV2 and TRBJ1-5 provide the parts outside the CDR3, is EPEVTQTPSHQVTQMGQEVILRCVPISNHLYFYWYRQILGQKVEFLVSFYNNEISEKSEIFDDQFSVERPDGSNFTLKIRSTKLEDSAMYFCASSEEEASNQPQHFGDGTRLSIL.

The rearrangement uses TRBV5-4 and TRBJ2-1, with 8 bases matching TRBD2. After removal of 0 bases from V and 15 bases from J, the junction contained 14 bases not matched to a gene. There are 15 residues in the CDR3. Germline V gene lookup returns CDR1 SGHNT and CDR2 YYREEE (reference sequence). DNA for the CDR3: TGTGCCAGCAGCTTGGGCGGCGGAGCGGGAGATTCTGGGTTCTTC. Amino acids: CASSLGGGAGDSGFF.

V and J are TRBV5-1 and TRBJ1-2; TRBD1 aligns across 8 bases. V dropped 7 bases and J dropped 4; count of bases not matched to a gene: 6. Germline assignment: CDR1 SGHRS and CDR2 YFSETQ. The CDR3 runs 13 residues. This CDR3 reads CASHSTGAYGYTF. CDR3 DNA: TGCGCCAGCCATTCGACAGGGGCCTATGGCTACACCTTC.

The CDR3 reads CASKFGGLTGYNEQFF. DNA for the CDR3: TGTGCCAGCAAATTCGGTGGACTCACGGGTTACAATGAGCAGTTCTTC. The chain combines TRBV2 with TRBJ2-1; TRBD2 is a possible D gene (5 bases). Germline CDR1 reads SNHLY; CDR2 reads FYNNEI. CDR3 length: 16 residues. The V gene lost 7 bases and the J gene lost 4 bases, with 20 bases spanning the gap.

The V gene is TRBV15, the J gene TRBJ2-5; D is unclear. V was cut by 1 base and J by 3 bases, with 12 bases left in between. The CDR3 spans 15 residues. From germline, CDR1 is LNHNV and CDR2 YYDKDF (reference sequence). The CDR3 coding sequence is TGTGCCACCAGCAGAGTAGGTAGCAGAAAAGAGACCCAGTACTTC. Translated: CATSRVGSRKETQYF.